This TCR beta chain was identified during a study of OX40 agonist ivuxolimab in advanced cancers. Across the whole study: Patients were roughly 83% male with ages about 23 to 79, mean around 58.

This clone was seen just once. Antigen: not known. The V end was cut by 0 bases, the J end by 2 bases, with 11 bases between. Germline V gene data show CDR1 as SGHRS and CDR2 as YFSETQ. This CDR3 has 15 amino acids. Study-wide results and caveats: There was clonal expansion of CD4+ and CD8+ blood T cells by week 6 at 0.1 to 3.0 mg/kg.

Blood draws occurred at baseline, cycle 4 day 1, and cycle 7 day 1. The data were produced by immunoSEQ multiplex PCR, yet TCRdb's version contains in-frame clones alone and is incomplete. The sample comprises 50,000 to 70,000 clones, over 80% of which are singletons, and more than 0.35% rests with the top ten. This sequence was found in an adult with an advanced solid tumor such as melanoma, head and neck, liver or kidney cancer. Sequenced material: CD4+ or CD8+ T cells sorted from blood, taken in a trial of the OX40 agonist ivuxolimab. The rearrangement links TRBV5-1 to TRBJ1-2; D may be TRBD1 (6 bases). The CDR3 nucleotides are TGCGCCAGCAGCTTGGCTCACCAGGGGAACTATGGCTACACCTTC. Its protein product is CASSLAHQGNYGYTF.